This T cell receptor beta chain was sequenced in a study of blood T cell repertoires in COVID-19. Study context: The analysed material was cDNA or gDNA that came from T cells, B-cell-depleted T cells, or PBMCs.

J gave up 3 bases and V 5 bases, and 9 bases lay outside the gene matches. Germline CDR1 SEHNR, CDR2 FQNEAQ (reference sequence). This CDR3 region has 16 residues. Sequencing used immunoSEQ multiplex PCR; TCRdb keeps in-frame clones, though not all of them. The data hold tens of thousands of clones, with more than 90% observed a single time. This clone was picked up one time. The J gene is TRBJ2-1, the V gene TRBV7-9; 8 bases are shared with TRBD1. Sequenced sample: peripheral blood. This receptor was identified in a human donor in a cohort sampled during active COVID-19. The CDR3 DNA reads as TGTGCCAGCAGCCCACACAGGGGGAAAGGCTACAATGAGCAGTTCTTC. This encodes CASSPHRGKGYNEQFF.